This TCR beta chain derives from a study of cytomegalovirus exposure and HLA in healthy donors. Study-wide findings and caveats: Presence/absence results assume similar sequencing depth per donor, which may not hold. Most subjects had HLA-A and HLA-B alleles reportedly predicted accurately by TCR beta sequences. Cytomegalovirus status was reportedly diagnosed by the classifier with high sensitivity and specificity.

The PCR made use of 60 Vbeta and 13 Jbeta primers. In the original workflow: The count from a later analysis was tens of millions of unique TCR beta chains, around 10 million of them shared. The assay was immunoSEQ multiplex PCR, and TCRdb's table has in-frame clones only and misses some. Clonal size and the V and J genes are those of that table, whereas D and trimming came from the DNA. This table holds over 150,000 clones, 70% to 85% found once. For this clone: No antigen is known for it.

The CDR3 length is 18 residues. The trim removed 1 base at V and 3 bases at J, leaving 8 bases unmatched. Germline V gene sequence: CDR1 LGHNA, CDR2 YNFKEQ. This receptor was taken from a man aged 40-55 years in good health and CMV-seronegative. The sequenced sample was PBMCs. This sequence joins TRBV4-2 and TRBJ2-1, with 11 bases identical to TRBD2. CDR3 in amino acids: CASSQVGASGGIYNEQFF. Here the CDR3 DNA reads TGTGCCAGCAGCCAAGTGGGGGCTAGCGGGGGGATCTACAATGAGCAGTTCTTC.